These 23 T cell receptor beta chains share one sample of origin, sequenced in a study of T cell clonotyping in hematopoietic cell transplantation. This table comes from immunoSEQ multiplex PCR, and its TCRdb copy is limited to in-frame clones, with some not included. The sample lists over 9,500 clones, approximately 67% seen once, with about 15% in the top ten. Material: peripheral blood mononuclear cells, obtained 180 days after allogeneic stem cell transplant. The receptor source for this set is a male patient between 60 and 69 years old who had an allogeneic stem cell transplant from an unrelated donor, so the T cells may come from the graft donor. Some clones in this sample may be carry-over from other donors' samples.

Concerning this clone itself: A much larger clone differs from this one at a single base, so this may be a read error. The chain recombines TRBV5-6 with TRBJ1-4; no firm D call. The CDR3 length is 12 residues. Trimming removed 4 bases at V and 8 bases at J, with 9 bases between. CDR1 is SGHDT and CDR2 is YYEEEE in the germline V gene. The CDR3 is CASSHVGEKLFF. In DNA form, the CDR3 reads TGTGCCAGCAGCCACGTGGGGGAAAAACTGTTTTTT.

This CDR3 is CASSVEAGEDTEAFF. CDR3 DNA sequence: TGTGCCAGCAGCGTAGAAGCAGGGGAGGACACTGAAGCTTTCTTT. The chain joins TRBV9 to TRBJ1-1, with a tentative D call TRBD1 (6 bases). The ends were cut back, 0 bases at V and 3 bases at J, with 12 bases in the middle. The CDR3 has 15 residues. Per germline, CDR1 SGDLS and CDR2 YYNGEE.

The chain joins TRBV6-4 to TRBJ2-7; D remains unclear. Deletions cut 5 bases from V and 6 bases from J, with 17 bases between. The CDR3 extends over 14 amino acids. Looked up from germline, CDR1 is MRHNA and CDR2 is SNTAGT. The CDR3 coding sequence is TGTGCCAGCAGTCCGGACCGTTCGTCTGGCGAGCAGTACTTC. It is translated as CASSPDRSSGEQYF.

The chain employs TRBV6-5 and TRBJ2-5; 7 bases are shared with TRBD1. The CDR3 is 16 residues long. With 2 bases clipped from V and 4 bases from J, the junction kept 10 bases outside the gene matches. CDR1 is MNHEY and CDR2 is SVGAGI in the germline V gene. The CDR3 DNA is TGTGCCAGCAGTTACCTCCAGACGACAGGGTTAGAGACCCAGTACTTC. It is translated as CASSYLQTTGLETQYF.

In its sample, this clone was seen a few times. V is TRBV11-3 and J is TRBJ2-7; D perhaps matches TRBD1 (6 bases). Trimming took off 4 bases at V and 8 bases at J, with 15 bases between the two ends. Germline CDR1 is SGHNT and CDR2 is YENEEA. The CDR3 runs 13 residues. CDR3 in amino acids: CASSSGPGTQQYF. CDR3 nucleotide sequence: TGTGCCAGCAGCTCCGGTCCCGGGACACAGCAGTACTTC.

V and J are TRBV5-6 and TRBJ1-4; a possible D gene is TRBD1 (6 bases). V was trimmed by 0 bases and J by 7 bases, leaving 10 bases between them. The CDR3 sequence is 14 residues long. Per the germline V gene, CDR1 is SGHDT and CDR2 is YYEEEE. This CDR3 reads CASSLVGRGEKLFF. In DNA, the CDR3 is TGTGCCAGCAGCTTGGTCGGCAGGGGTGAAAAACTGTTTTTT.

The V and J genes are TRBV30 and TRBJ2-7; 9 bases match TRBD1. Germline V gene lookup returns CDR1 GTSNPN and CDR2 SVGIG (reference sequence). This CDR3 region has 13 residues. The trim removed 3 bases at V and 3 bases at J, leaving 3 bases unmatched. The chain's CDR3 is CAWRRQGGYEQYF. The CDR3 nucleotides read TGTGCCTGGAGGAGACAGGGGGGCTACGAGCAGTACTTC.

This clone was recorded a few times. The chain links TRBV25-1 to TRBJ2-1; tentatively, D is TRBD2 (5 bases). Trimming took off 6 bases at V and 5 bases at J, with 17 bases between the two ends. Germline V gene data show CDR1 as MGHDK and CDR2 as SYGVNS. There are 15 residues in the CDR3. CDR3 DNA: TGTGCCAGCAGCCCGGGGATCGGCCGGGACAATGAGCAGTTCTTC. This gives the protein CASSPGIGRDNEQFF.

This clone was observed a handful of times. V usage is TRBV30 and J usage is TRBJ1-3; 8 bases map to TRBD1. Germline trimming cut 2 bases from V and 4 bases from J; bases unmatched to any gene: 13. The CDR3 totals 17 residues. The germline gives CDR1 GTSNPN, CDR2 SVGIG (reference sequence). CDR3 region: CAWSKAGGAFSGNTIYF. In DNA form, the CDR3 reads TGTGCCTGGAGTAAGGCAGGGGGCGCTTTTTCCGGAAACACCATATATTTT.

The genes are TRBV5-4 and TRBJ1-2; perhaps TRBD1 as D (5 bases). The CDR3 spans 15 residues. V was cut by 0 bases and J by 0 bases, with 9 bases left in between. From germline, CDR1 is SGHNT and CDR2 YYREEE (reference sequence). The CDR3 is CASSLEQGANYGYTF. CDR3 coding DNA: TGTGCCAGCAGCTTGGAGCAGGGAGCTAACTATGGCTACACCTTC.

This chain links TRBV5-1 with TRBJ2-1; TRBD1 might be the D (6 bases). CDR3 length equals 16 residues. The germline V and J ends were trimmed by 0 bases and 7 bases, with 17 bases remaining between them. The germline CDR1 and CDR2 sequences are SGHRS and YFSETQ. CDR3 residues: CASSLDLGQNQNEQFF. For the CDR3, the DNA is TGCGCCAGCAGCTTGGATCTCGGACAGAATCAGAATGAGCAGTTCTTC.

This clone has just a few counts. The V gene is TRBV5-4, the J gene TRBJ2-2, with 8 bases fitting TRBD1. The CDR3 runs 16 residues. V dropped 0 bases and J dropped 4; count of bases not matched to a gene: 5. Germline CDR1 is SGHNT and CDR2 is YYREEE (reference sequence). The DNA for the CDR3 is TGTGCCAGCAGCTTGGAGGCGGACAGGGCCACCGGGGAGCTGTTTTTT. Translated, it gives CASSLEADRATGELFF.

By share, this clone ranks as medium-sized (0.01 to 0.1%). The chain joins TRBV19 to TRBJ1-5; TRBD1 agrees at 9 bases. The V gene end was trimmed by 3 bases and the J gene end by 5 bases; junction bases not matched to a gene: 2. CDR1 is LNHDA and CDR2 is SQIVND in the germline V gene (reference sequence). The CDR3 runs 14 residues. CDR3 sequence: CASSMGTGYQPQHF. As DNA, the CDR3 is TGTGCCAGTAGTATGGGGACAGGGTATCAGCCCCAGCATTTT.

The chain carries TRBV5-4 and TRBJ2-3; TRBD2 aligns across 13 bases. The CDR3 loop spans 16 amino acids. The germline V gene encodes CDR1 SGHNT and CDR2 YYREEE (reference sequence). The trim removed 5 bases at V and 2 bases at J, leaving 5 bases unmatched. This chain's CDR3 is CASSLGLAGYTDTQYF. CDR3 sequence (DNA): TGTGCCAGCAGTCTGGGACTAGCGGGGTACACAGATACGCAGTATTTT.

CDR3 in amino acids: CASSELGPGLEEQYF. DNA for the CDR3: TGTGCCAGCAGTGAATTGGGGCCGGGGCTAGAAGAGCAGTACTTC. The chain links TRBV25-1 to TRBJ2-7; either TRBD1 or TRBD2 may fit D (5 bases each). Per germline, CDR1 MGHDK and CDR2 SYGVNS. The CDR3 runs 15 residues. Trimming removed 1 base at V and 7 bases at J, with 17 bases between.

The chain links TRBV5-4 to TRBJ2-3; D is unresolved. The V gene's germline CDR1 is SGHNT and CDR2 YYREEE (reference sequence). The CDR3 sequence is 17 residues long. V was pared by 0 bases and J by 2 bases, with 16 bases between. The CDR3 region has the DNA TGTGCCAGCAGCTTGGGGGGTTTGGGCACACACACAGATACGCAGTATTTT. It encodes CASSLGGLGTHTDTQYF. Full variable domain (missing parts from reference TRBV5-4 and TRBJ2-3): ETGVTQSPTHLIKTRGQQVTLRCSSQSGHNTVSWYQQALGQGPQFIFQYYREEENGRGNFPPRFSGLQFPNYSSELNVNALELDDSALYLCASSLGGLGTHTDTQYFGPGTRLTVL.

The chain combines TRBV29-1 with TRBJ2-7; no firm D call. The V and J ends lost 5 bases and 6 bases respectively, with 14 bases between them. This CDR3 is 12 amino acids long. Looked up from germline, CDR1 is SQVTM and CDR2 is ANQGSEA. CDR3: CSVSQSFGEQYF. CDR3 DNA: TGCAGCGTTAGCCAGTCCTTTGGCGAGCAGTACTTC.

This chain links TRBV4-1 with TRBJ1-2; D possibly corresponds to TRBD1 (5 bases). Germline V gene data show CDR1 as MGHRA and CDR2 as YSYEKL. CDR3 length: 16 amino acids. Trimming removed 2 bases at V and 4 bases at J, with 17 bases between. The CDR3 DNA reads TGCGCCAGCAGCCAAAGACTAAGGGGCCGTACCTATGGCTACACCTTC. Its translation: CASSQRLRGRTYGYTF.

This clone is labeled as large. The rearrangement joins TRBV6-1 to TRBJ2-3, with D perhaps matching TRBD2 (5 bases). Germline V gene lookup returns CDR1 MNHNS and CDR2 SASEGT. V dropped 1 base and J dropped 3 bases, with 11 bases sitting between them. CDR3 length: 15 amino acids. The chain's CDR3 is CASSEDPGGTDTQYF. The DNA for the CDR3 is TGTGCCAGCAGTGAAGACCCGGGCGGGACAGATACGCAGTATTTT.

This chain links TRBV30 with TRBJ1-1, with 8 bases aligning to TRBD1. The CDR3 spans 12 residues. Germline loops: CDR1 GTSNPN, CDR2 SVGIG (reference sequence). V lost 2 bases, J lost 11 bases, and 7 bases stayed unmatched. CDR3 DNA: TGTGCCTGGAGTAGGCAGACAGGGGAGGCTTTCTTT. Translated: CAWSRQTGEAFF.

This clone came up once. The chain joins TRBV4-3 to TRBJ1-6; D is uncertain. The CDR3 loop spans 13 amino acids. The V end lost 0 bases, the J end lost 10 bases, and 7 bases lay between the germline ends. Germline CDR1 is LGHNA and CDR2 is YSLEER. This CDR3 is CASSQDIRSPLHF. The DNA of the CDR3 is TGCGCCAGCAGCCAAGATATAAGATCACCCCTCCACTTT.

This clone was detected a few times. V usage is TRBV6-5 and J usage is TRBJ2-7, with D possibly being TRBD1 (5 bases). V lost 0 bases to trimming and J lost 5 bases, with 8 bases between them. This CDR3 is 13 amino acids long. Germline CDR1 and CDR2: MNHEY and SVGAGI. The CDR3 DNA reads TGTGCCAGCAGTTACTCAGGGGATAACGAGCAGTACTTC. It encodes CASSYSGDNEQYF.

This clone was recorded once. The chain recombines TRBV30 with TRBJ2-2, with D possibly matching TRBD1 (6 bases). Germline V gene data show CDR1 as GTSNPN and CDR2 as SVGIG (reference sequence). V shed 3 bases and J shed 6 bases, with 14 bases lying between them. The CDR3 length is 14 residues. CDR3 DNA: TGTGCCTGGAGCCCTACAGGGATTTCCGGGGAGCTGTTTTTT. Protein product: CAWSPTGISGELFF.